This record covers a single TCR beta chain. The antigen remains undetermined. CDR1 is SGHNT, CDR2 YYREEE, per germline (reference sequence). This CDR3 is 15 amino acids long. Trimming cost V 0 bases and J 3 bases, with 13 bases left between them. This sample was taken from a study of CD8 T cells in Susac syndrome. Whole-study context: Treatment status at blood draw for the Susac syndrome patients was therapy-naive, corticosteroids, or intravenous immunoglobulin alone. Study results and limitations: In its TCR sequencing and HLA analysis, the study acknowledged that the number of individuals was relatively small. Susac CD8+ clonal expansion peaked in TEMRA cells and active patients.

The TEMRA cells underwent FACS enrichment, while the CD8+ and CD4+ T cells underwent negative isolation. After extraction with the RNeasy kit, about 0.5 to 1 ug of the RNA was reverse transcribed using random hexamers. TCRdb reprocessed the immunoSEQ multiplex PCR reads via MiXCR and lists one record per CDR3 protein. The sample lists tens of thousands of distinct CDR3 sequences, approximately 96% occurring once. The sequencing sample was made of CD8+ T cells from PBMCs. The source is a human donor with Susac syndrome. The chain joins TRBV5-4 to TRBJ2-7; D is possibly TRBD1 (6 bases). The CDR3 here is CASSLVQGPLYEQYF. The CDR3 DNA reads as TGTGCCAGCAGCTTGGTCCAGGGGCCCCTCTACGAGCAGTACTTC. Variable domain in full (rest from reference TRBV5-4 and TRBJ2-7): ETGVTQSPTHLIKTRGQQVTLRCSSQSGHNTVSWYQQALGQGPQFIFQYYREEENGRGNFPPRFSGLQFPNYSSELNVNALELDDSALYLCASSLVQGPLYEQYFGPGTRLTVT.